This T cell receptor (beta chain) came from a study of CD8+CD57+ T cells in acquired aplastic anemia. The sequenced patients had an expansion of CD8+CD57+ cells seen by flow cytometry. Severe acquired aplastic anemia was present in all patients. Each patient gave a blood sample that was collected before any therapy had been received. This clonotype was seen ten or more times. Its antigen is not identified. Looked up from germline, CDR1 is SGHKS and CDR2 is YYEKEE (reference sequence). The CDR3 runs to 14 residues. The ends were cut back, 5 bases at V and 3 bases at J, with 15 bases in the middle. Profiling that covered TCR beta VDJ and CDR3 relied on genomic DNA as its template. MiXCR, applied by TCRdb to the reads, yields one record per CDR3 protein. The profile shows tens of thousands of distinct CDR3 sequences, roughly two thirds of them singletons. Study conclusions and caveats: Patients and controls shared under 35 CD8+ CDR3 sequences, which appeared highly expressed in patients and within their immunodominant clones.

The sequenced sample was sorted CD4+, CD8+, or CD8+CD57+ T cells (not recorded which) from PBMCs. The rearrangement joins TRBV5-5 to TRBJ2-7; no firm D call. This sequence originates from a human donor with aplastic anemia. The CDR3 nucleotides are TGTGCCAGCAGTACGGGTCTCAGCAACTACGAGCAGTACTTC. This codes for CASSTGLSNYEQYF.